Listed here is a single T cell receptor beta chain. The data derive from a study of cytomegalovirus exposure and HLA in healthy donors. Clones were sequenced by immunoSEQ multiplex PCR, and TCRdb holds only the in-frame ones, with some missing. The table includes a few hundred thousand clones, more than 80% detected once. Germline CDR1 reads MNHNS; CDR2 reads SASEGT. This CDR3 has 15 residues. Trimming pared 0 bases from V and 0 bases from J, leaving 6 bases between. Sample: PBMCs. This chain connects TRBV6-1 to TRBJ2-4, with D hard to call. The origin of this receptor is a woman aged 18-35 years in good health and CMV-seronegative. The CDR3 sequence: CASSEAQLAKNIQYF. The DNA for the CDR3 is TGTGCCAGCAGTGAAGCACAGCTAGCCAAAAACATTCAGTACTTC.